The rows below give T cell receptor beta chains drawn from one sample of a study of spatial heterogeneity in lung cancer. TCRdb re-called the 5' RACE reads with MiXCR, one entry per CDR3 protein. The data show under 7,000 distinct CDR3 sequences, around 15% seen once. Sequencing was performed on lung tumor tissue, taken at surgery. These receptors were obtained from a male donor with early-stage non-small cell lung cancer. Both conserved end residues are part of each CDR3. The D gene is left open where the match is weak. The listing skips clone size in some rows; elsewhere it reads once, few, many or a size class.

TRBJ1-3,-,-,TRBV12-3/TRBV12-4,TGTGCCAGCAGGGCCACAGGGACCCCTGGAAACACCATATATTTT,CASRATGTPGNTIYF
TRBJ2-2,medium-sized,-,TRBV10-2,TGCGCCAGCACTCCCGGGACCCTGAACACCGGGGAGCTGTTTTTT,CASTPGTLNTGELFF
TRBJ1-1,medium-sized,-,TRBV6-1,TGTGCCAGCAGTGAAGCCCTCGCCAGTAACACTGAAGCTTTCTTT,CASSEALASNTEAFF
TRBJ2-3,medium-sized,TRBD2,TRBV7-9,TGTGCCAGCAGCTCCACTAGCGGGAGGGCCAGCGAGGATACGCAGTATTTT,CASSSTSGRASEDTQYF
TRBJ2-3,many,TRBD1,TRBV18,TGTGCCAGCTCAAAGGGACAGAACACAGATACGCAGTATTTT,CASSKGQNTDTQYF
TRBJ1-4,many,-,TRBV6-6,TGTGCCAGCAGTTCGGACAGTTTTGCAACTAATGAAAAACTGTTTTTT,CASSSDSFATNEKLFF
TRBJ2-2,medium-sized,-,TRBV6-2/TRBV6-3,TGTGCCAGCCATACGGGGGACCCGACCGGGGAGCTGTTTTTT,CASHTGDPTGELFF
TRBJ1-1,-,-,TRBV6-5,TGTGCCAGCAGTTTGCAACAGGGAGCTTTCTTT,CASSLQQGAFF
TRBJ2-5,medium-sized,-,TRBV2,TGTGCCAGCAGTGCCCGGGAAGGGGAGACCCAGTACTTC,CASSAREGETQYF
TRBJ2-5,many,-,TRBV2,TGTGCCAGCAGCCTTTTAGCGTCTGCTCAAGAGACCCAGTACTTC,CASSLLASAQETQYF
TRBJ2-1,medium-sized,TRBD2,TRBV5-1,TGCGCCAGCAGCGTTCTTATTAGCGGGAGGGTTGTACAGAGCTCCTACAATGAGCAGTTCTTC,CASSVLISGRVVQSSYNEQFF
TRBJ2-3,medium-sized,-,TRBV6-2/TRBV6-3,TGTGCCAGCAACAATCCCCGCACAGATACGCAGTATTTT,CASNNPRTDTQYF
TRBJ2-5,medium-sized,-,TRBV29-1,TGCAGCGTTGAGCGGACCAGAGAGACCCAGTACTTC,CSVERTRETQYF
TRBJ2-1,medium-sized,-,TRBV5-1,TGCGCCAGCAGCTTCCATGGACCGGTCTCCTACAATGAGCAGTTCTTC,CASSFHGPVSYNEQFF
TRBJ1-5,medium-sized,-,TRBV4-1,TGCGCCAGCAGCCAAGATCGAGGGAAGGATCAGCCCCAGCATTTT,CASSQDRGKDQPQHF